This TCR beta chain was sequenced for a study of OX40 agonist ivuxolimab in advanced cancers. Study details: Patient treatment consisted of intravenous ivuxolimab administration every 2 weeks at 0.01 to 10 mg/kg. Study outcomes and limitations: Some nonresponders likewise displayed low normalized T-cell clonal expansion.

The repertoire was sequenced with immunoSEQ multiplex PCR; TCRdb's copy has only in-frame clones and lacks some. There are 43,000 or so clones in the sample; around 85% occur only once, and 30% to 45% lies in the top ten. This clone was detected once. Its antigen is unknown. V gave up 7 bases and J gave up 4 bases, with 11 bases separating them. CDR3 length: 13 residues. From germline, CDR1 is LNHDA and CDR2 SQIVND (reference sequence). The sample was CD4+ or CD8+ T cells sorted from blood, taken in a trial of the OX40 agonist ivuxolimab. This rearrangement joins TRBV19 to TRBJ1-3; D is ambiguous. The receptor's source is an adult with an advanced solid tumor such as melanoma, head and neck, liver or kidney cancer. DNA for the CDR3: TGTGCCAGTACTGTGCGGCACGGAAACACCATATATTTT. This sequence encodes CASTVRHGNTIYF.